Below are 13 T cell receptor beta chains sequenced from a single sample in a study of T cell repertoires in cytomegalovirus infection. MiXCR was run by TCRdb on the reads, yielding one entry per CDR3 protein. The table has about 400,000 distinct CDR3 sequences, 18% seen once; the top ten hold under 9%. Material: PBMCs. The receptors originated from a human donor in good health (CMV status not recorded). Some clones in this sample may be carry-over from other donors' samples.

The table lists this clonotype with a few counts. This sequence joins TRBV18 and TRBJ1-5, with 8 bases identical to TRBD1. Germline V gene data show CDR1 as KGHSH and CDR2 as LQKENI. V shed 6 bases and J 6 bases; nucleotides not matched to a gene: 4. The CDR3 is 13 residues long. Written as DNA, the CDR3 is TGTGCCAGCTCTGGGGACAGGATTCAGCCCCAGCATTTT. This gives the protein CASSGDRIQPQHF.

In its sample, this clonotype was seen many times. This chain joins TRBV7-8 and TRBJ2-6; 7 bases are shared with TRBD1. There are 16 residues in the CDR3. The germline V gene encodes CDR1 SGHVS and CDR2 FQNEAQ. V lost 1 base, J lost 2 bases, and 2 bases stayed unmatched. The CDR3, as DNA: TGTGCCAGCAGCTTAGATCAGGGGGCTGGGGCCAACGTCCTGACTTTC. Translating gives CASSLDQGAGANVLTF.

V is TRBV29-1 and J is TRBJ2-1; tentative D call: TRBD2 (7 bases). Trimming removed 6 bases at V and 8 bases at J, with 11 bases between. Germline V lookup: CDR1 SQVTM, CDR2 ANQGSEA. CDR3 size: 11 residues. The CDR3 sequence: CSVGGGHEQFF. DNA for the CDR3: TGCAGCGTGGGGGGGGGGCATGAGCAGTTCTTC.

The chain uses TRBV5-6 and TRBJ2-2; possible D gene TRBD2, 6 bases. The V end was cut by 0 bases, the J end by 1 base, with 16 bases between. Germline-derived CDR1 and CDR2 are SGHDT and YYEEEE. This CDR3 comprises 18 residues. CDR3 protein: CASSLGLWGTENTGELFF. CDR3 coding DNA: TGTGCCAGCAGCTTGGGTCTGTGGGGGACTGAGAACACCGGGGAGCTGTTTTTT.

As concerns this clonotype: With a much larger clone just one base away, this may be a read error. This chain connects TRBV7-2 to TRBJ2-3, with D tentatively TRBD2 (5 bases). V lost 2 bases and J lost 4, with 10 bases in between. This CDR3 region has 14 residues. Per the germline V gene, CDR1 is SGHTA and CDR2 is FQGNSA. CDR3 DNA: TGTACCAGCAGCTTATCGGGGAGAGCAGATACGCAGTATTTT. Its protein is CTSSLSGRADTQYF.

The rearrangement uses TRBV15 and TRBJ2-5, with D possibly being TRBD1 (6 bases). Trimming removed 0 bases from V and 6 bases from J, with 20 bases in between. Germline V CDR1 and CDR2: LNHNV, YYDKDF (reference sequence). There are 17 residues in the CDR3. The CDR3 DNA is TGTGCCACCAGCAGAGATCGTCATTGGAACAGGGTCAAGACCCAGTACTTC. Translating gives CATSRDRHWNRVKTQYF.

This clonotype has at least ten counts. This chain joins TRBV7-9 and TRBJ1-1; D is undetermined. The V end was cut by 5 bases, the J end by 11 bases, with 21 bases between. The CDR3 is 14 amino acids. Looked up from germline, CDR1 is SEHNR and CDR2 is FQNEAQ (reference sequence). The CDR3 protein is CASSPHRTSGVAFF. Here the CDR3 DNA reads TGTGCCAGCAGCCCCCACAGAACGTCGGGTGTTGCTTTCTTT.

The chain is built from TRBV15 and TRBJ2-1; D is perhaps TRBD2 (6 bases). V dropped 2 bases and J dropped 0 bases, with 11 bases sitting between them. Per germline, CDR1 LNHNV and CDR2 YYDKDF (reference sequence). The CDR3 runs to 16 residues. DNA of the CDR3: TGTGCCACCAGCAGACCCCGGGGGAGCTCCTACAATGAGCAGTTCTTC. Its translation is CATSRPRGSSYNEQFF.

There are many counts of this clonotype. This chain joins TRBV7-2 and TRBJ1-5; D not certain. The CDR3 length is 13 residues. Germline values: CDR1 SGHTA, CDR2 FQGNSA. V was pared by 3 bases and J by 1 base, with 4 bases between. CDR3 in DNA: TGTGCCAGCAGCTTGAACAGCAATCAGCCCCAGCATTTT. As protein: CASSLNSNQPQHF.

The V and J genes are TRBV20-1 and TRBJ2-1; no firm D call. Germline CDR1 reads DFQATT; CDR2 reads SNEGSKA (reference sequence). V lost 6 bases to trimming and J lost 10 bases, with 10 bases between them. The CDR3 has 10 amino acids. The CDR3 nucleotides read TGCAGTGCCCGGTTGGGGGAGCAGTTCTTC. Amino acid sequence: CSARLGEQFF.

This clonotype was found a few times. The CDR3 nucleotides are TGTGCCAGCAACCCAGCCGAACAGCCCCAGCATTTT. Protein sequence: CASNPAEQPQHF. The chain joins TRBV6-6 to TRBJ1-5; D is unresolved. V lost 7 bases, J lost 7 bases, and 11 bases lay in between. The CDR3 extends over 12 amino acids. Germline CDR1 reads MNHNY; CDR2 reads SVGAGI (reference sequence).

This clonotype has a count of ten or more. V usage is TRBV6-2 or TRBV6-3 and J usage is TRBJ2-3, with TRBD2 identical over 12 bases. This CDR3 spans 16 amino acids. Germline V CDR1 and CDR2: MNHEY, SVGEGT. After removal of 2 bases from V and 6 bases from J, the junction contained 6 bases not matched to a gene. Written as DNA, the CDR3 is TGTGCCAGCAGTTACCTAGCGGGAGGGCCGGAGGATACGCAGTATTTT. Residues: CASSYLAGGPEDTQYF.

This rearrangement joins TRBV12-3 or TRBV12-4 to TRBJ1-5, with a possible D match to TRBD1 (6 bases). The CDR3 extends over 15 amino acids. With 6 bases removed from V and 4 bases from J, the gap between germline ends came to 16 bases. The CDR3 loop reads CASSRLDRSNQPQHF. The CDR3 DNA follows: TGTGCCAGCAGCCGATTAGACAGGAGTAATCAGCCCCAGCATTTT.